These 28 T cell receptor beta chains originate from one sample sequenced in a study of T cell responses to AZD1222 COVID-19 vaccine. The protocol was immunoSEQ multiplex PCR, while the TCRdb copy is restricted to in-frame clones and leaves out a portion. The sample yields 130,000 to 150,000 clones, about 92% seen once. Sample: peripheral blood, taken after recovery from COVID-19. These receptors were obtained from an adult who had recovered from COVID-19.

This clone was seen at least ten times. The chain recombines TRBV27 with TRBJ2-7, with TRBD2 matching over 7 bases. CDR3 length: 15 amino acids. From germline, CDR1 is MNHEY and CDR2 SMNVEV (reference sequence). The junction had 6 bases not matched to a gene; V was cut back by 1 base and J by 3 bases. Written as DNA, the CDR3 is TGTGCCAGCAGTTTATGGGCGGGAGACGGCTACGAGCAGTACTTC. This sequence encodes CASSLWAGDGYEQYF.

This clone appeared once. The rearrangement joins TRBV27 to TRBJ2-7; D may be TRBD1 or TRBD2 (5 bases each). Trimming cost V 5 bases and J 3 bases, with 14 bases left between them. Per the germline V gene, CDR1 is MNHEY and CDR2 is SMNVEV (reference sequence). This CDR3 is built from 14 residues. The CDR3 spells CASSPSPGGYEQYF. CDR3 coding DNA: TGTGCCAGCAGTCCGTCCCCTGGGGGCTACGAGCAGTACTTC.

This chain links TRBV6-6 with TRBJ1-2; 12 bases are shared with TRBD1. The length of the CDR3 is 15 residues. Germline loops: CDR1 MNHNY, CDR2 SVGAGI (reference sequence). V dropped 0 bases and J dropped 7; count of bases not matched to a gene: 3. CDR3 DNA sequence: TGTGCCAGCAGTTACTCGGGGGACAGGGGGCCTGGCTACACCTTC. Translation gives CASSYSGDRGPGYTF.

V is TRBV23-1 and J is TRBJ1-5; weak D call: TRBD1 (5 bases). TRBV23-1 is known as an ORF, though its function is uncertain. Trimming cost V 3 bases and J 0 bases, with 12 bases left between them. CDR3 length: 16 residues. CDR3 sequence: CASSHWGDFSNQPQHF. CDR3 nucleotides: TGCGCCAGCAGTCATTGGGGGGACTTTAGCAATCAGCCCCAGCATTTT.

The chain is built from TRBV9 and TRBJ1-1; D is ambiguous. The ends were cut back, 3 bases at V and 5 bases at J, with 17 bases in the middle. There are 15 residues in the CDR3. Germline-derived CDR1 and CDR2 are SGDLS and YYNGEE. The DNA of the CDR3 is TGTGCCAGCAGCGCCATAGGAGAAGGGAAGACTGAAGCTTTCTTT. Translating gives CASSAIGEGKTEAFF.

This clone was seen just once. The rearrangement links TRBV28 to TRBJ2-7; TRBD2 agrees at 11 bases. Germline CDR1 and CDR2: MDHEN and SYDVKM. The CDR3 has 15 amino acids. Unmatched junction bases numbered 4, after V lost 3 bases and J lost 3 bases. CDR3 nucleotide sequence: TGTGCCAGCAGTTTTCTACTAGCGGGAGACTACGAGCAGTACTTC. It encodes CASSFLLAGDYEQYF.

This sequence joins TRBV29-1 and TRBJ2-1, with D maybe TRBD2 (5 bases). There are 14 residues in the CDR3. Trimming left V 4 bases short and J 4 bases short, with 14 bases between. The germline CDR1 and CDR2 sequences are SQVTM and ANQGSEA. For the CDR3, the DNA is TGCAGCGTTGGTACGGGATCTTCGTACAATGAGCAGTTCTTC. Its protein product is CSVGTGSSYNEQFF.

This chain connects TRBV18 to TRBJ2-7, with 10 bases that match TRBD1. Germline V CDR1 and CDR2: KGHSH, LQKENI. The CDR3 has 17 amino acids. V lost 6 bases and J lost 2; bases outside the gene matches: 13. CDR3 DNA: TGTGCCAGCTCTCTCCGGAGAGCGACAGGGGGCACCTACGAGCAGTACTTC. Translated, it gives CASSLRRATGGTYEQYF.

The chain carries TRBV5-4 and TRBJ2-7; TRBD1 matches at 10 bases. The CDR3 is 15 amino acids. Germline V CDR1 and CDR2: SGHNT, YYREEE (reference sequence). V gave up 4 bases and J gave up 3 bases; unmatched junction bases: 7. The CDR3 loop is CASSVRDRGFYEQYF. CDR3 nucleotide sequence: TGTGCCAGCAGCGTACGGGACAGGGGCTTCTACGAGCAGTACTTC.

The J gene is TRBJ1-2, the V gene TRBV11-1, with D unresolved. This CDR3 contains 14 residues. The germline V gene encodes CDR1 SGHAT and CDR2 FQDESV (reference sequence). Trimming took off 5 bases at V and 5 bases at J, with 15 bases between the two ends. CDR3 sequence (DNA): TGTGCCAGCAGCCTTAGCCGGGCGGGGTATGGCTACACCTTC. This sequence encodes CASSLSRAGYGYTF.

CDR3: CASSARVPVSSNTIYF. As DNA, the CDR3 is TGTGCCAGCAGCGCCAGAGTACCGGTCTCTTCAAACACCATATATTTT. The chain uses TRBV5-5 and TRBJ1-3; D gene uncertain. Germline V lookup: CDR1 SGHKS, CDR2 YYEKEE (reference sequence). The V gene lost 4 bases and the J gene lost 6 bases, with 20 bases spanning the gap. This CDR3 spans 16 amino acids.

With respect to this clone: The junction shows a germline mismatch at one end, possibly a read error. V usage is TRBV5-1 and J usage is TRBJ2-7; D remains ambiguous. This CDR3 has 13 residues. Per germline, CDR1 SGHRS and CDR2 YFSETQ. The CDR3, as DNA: TGCGCTAGCAGCTTGGAGAGTTCCTACGAGCAGTACTTC. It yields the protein CASSLESSYEQYF.

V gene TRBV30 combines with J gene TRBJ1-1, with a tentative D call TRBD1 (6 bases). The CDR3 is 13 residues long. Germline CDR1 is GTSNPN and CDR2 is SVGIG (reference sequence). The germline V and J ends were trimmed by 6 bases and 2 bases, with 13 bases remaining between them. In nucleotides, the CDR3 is TGTGCCTGCAACTCGGACAGAAACACTGAAGCTTTCTTT. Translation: CACNSDRNTEAFF.

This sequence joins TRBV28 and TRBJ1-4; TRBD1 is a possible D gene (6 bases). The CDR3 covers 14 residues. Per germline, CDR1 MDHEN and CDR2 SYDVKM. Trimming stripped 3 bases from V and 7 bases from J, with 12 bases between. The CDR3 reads CASSFAGEGEKLFF. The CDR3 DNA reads TGTGCCAGCAGTTTCGCAGGGGAAGGTGAAAAACTGTTTTTT.

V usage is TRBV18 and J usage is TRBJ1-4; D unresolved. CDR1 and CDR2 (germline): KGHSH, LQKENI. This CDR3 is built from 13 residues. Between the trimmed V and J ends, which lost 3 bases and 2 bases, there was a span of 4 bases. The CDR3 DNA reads TGTGCCAGCTCACCGACTACTAATGAAAAACTGTTTTTT. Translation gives CASSPTTNEKLFF.

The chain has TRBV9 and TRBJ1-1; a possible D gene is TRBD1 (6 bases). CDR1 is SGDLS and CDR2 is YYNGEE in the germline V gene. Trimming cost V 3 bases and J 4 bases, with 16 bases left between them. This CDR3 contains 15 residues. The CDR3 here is CASSAHPVGGTEAFF. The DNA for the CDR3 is TGTGCCAGCAGCGCCCACCCAGTAGGGGGCACTGAAGCTTTCTTT.

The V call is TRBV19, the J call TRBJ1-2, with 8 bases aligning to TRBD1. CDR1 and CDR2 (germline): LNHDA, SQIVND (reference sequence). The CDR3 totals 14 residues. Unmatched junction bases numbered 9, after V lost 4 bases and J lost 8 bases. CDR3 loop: CASSRQGRGSGYTF. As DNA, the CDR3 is TGTGCCAGTAGTAGACAGGGGCGTGGTAGCGGCTACACCTTC.

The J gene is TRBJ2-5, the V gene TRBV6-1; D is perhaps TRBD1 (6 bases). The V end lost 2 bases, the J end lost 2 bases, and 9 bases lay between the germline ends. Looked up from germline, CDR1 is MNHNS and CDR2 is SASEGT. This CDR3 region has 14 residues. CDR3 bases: TGTGCCAGCAGTGAACTCGGACAGCAAGAGACCCAGTACTTC. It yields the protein CASSELGQQETQYF.

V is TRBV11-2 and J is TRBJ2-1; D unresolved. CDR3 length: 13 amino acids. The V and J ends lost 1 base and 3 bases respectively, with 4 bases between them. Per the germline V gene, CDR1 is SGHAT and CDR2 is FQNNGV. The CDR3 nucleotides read TGTGCCAGCAGCTTAGCGGGCTACAATGAGCAGTTCTTC. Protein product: CASSLAGYNEQFF.

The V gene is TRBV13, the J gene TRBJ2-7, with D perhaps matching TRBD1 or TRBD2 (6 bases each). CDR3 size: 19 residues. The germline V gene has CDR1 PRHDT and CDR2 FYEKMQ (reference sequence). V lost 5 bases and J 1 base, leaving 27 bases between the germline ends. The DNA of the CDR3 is TGTGCCAGCAGCCGCTATAAGGAGGGGGGCTTGACTCAATCCTACGAGCAGTACTTC. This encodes CASSRYKEGGLTQSYEQYF.

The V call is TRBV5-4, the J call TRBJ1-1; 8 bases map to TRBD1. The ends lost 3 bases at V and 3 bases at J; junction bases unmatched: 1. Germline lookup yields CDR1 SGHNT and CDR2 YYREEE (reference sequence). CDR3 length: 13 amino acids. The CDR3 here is CASSWTGHTEAFF. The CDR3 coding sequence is TGTGCCAGCAGCTGGACAGGGCACACTGAAGCTTTCTTT. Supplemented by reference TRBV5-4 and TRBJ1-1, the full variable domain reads ETGVTQSPTHLIKTRGQQVTLRCSSQSGHNTVSWYQQALGQGPQFIFQYYREEENGRGNFPPRFSGLQFPNYSSELNVNALELDDSALYLCASSWTGHTEAFFGQGTRLTVV.

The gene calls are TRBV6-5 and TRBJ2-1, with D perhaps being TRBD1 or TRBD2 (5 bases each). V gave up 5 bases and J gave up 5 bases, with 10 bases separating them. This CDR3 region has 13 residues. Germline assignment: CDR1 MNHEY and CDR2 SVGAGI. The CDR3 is CASSPRENNEQFF. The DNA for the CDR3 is TGTGCCAGCAGTCCCAGGGAGAACAATGAGCAGTTCTTC.

The chain's CDR3 is CASSLTDTQYF. The CDR3 DNA reads as TGTGCCAGCAGCTTGACAGATACGCAGTATTTT. V gene TRBV11-2 combines with J gene TRBJ2-3; D is ambiguous. V was trimmed by 3 bases and J by 3 bases, leaving 1 base between them. The CDR3 has 11 amino acids. The germline V gene has CDR1 SGHAT and CDR2 FQNNGV. Filled out from reference TRBV11-2 and TRBJ2-3, the complete variable domain reads EAGVAQSPRYKIIEKRQSVAFWCNPISGHATLYWYQQILGQGPKLLIQFQNNGVVDDSQLPKDRFSAERLKGVDSTLKIQPAKLEDSAVYLCASSLTDTQYFGPGTRLTVL.

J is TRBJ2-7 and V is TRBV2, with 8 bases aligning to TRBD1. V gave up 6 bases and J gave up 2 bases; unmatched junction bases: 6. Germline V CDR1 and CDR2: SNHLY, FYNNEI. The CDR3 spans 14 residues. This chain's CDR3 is CASRADRVPYEQYF. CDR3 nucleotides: TGTGCCAGCAGAGCGGACAGGGTCCCCTACGAGCAGTACTTC.

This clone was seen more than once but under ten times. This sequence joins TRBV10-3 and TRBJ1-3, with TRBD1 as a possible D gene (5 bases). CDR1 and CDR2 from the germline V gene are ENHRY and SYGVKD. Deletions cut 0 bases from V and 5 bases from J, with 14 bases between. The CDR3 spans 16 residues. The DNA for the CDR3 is TGTGCCATCAGTGAGTCGGCCGAGCAGGGTCGAAACACCATATATTTT. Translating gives CAISESAEQGRNTIYF.

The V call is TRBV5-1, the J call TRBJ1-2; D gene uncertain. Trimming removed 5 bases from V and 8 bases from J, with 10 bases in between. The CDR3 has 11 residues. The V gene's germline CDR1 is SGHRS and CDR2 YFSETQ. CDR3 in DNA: TGCGCCAGCAGGGCTACTCTAGGCTACACCTTC. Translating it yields CASRATLGYTF.

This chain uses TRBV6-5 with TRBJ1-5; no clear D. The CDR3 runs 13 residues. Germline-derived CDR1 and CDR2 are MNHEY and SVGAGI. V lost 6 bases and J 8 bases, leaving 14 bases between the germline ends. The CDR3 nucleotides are TGTGCCAGCAGCTTTCCCAGTGGAGAGCCCCAGCATTTT. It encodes CASSFPSGEPQHF.

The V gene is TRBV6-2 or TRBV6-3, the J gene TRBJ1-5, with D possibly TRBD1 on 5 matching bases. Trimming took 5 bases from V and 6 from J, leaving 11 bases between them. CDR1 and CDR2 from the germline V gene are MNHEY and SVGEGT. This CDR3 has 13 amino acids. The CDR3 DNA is TGTGCCAGCAGTCCCCAGGGATCTCAGCCCCAGCATTTT. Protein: CASSPQGSQPQHF.